What follows are 8 T cell receptor beta chains derived from one specimen sequenced in a study of blood T cell repertoires in COVID-19. This table comes from immunoSEQ multiplex PCR, and its TCRdb copy is limited to in-frame clones, with some not included. The table includes 150,000 or so clones, approximately 83% detected once. The sequenced material came from peripheral blood. The receptors shown here come from a woman of 80 years or more with acute or convalescent COVID-19.

The V call is TRBV19, the J call TRBJ2-1, with TRBD1 matching over 7 bases. The CDR3 length is 17 residues. After removal of 1 base from V and 7 bases from J, the junction contained 13 bases not matched to a gene. CDR1 is LNHDA, CDR2 SQIVND, per germline (reference sequence). CDR3 in amino acids: CASSIATGWVDTNEQFF. Written as DNA, the CDR3 is TGTGCCAGTAGTATAGCGACAGGGTGGGTTGATACTAATGAGCAGTTCTTC.

This sequence joins TRBV7-9 and TRBJ2-3; D is unresolved. The V and J ends lost 1 base and 4 bases respectively, with 9 bases between them. The CDR3 is 14 amino acids. Germline CDR1 and CDR2: SEHNR and FQNEAQ (reference sequence). The CDR3, as DNA: TGTGCCAGCAGCTTAGGACTCACCCCAGATACGCAGTATTTT. Translating gives CASSLGLTPDTQYF.

The chain joins TRBV24-1 to TRBJ2-7; 11 bases fit TRBD2. V dropped 7 bases and J dropped 7; count of bases not matched to a gene: 14. The CDR3 has 16 residues. The germline V gene has CDR1 KGHDR and CDR2 SFDVKD. CDR3 region: CATRTSSVAGGLEQYF. The CDR3 coding sequence is TGTGCCACCAGGACCTCTTCGGTAGCGGGGGGGCTTGAGCAGTACTTC.

The V call is TRBV21-1, the J call TRBJ2-1; TRBD2 is the table's D call, not checked against the DNA. TRBV21-1 is termed a pseudogene. The length of the CDR3 is 10 residues. CDR3 in amino acids: CASPFGVQFF. The CDR3 nucleotides read TGTGCCAGCCCGTTCGGGGTGCAGTTCTTC.

The V call is TRBV6-5, the J call TRBJ1-1; D is possibly TRBD1 (5 bases). CDR1 MNHEY and CDR2 SVGAGI come from the germline V gene. Trimming took off 6 bases at V and 1 base at J, with 12 bases between the two ends. The CDR3 runs 14 residues. CDR3 sequence reads: CASRKPQGNTEAFF. Written as DNA, the CDR3 is TGTGCCAGCAGGAAGCCTCAGGGGAACACTGAAGCTTTCTTT.

This chain uses TRBV5-1 with TRBJ1-2; tentatively, D is TRBD1 (5 bases). The germline V gene has CDR1 SGHRS and CDR2 YFSETQ. V gave up 4 bases and J gave up 4 bases, with 14 bases separating them. The length of the CDR3 is 14 residues. CDR3 coding DNA: TGCGCCAGCAGCGCATCACCGACAGTCTATGGCTACACCTTC. Its translation is CASSASPTVYGYTF.

This chain joins TRBV7-3 and TRBJ1-1; D remains unclear. The V and J ends lost 2 bases and 7 bases respectively, with 11 bases between them. The CDR3 has 13 residues. Germline V lookup: CDR1 SGHTA, CDR2 FQGTGA. CDR3: CASSLSTNHEAFF. CDR3 sequence (DNA): TGTGCCAGCAGCTTATCTACGAACCATGAAGCTTTCTTT.

This clone occurred a few times. The V call is TRBV12-3 or TRBV12-4, the J call TRBJ1-3; D is possibly TRBD1 (6 bases). There are 12 residues in the CDR3. Trimming left V 4 bases short and J 8 bases short, with 9 bases between. The CDR3 sequence: CASSSQGYTIYF. DNA of the CDR3: TGTGCCAGCAGTTCACAGGGTTACACCATATATTTT.